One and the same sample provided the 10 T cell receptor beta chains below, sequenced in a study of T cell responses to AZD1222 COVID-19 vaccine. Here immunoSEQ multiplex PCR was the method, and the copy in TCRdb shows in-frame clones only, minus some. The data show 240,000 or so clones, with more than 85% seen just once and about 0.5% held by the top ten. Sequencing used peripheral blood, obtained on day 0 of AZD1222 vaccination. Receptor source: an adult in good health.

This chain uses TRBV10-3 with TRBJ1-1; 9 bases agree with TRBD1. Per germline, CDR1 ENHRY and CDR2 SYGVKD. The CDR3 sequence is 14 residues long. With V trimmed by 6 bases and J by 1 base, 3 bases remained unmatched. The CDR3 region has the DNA TGTGCCATCAGCTCGGACAGGGGGAACACTGAAGCTTTCTTT. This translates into CAISSDRGNTEAFF.

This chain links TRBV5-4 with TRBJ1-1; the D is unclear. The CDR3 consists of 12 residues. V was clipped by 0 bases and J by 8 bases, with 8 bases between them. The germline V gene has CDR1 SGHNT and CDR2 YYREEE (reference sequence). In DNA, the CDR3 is TGTGCCAGCAGCTTGGCTCTTGGAGAAGCTTTCTTT. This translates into CASSLALGEAFF.

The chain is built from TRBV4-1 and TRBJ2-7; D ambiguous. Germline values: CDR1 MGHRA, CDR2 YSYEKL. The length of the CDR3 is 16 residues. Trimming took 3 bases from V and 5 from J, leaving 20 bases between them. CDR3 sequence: CASSQSTPARAHEQYF. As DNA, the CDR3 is TGCGCCAGCAGCCAGTCCACCCCGGCCAGAGCCCACGAGCAGTACTTC.

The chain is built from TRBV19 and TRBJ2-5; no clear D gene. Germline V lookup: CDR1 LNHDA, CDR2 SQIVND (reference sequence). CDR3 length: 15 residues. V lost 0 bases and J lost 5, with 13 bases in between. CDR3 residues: CASSIDRRTGETQYF. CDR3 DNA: TGTGCCAGTAGTATAGACAGGAGAACTGGGGAGACCCAGTACTTC.

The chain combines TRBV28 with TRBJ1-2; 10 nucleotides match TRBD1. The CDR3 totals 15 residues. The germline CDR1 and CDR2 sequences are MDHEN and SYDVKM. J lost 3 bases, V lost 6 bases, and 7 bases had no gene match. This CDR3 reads CASRKTGGDYYGYTF. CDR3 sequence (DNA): TGTGCCAGCAGGAAGACAGGGGGCGATTACTATGGCTACACCTTC.

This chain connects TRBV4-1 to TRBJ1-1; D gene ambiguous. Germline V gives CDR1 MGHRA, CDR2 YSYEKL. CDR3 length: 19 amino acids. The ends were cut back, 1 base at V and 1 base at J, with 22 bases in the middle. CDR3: CASSQVPIGPGTKNTEAFF. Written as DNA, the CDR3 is TGCGCCAGCAGCCAAGTCCCGATTGGCCCAGGAACCAAGAACACTGAAGCTTTCTTT.

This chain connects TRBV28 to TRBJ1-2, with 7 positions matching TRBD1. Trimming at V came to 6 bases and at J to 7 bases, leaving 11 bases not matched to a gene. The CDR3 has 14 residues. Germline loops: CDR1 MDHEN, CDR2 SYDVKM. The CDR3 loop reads CASRTGITSRGYTF. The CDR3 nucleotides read TGTGCCAGCAGGACAGGGATAACTTCGCGTGGCTACACCTTC.

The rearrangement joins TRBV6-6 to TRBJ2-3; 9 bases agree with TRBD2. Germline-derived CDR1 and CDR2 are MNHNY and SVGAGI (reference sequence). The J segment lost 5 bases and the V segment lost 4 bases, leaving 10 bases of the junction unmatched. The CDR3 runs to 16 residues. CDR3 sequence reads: CASSSSSGIDGDTQYF. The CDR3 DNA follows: TGTGCCAGCAGTTCGTCTAGCGGGATAGATGGAGATACGCAGTATTTT.

CDR3 sequence (DNA): TGTGCCAGCAGCACCGGACTAAACACCGGGGAGCTGTTTTTT. Protein product: CASSTGLNTGELFF. This chain joins TRBV7-2 and TRBJ2-2; maybe TRBD2 (6 bases). The CDR3 has 14 amino acids. V gave up 5 bases and J gave up 2 bases, with 9 bases separating them. Looked up from germline, CDR1 is SGHTA and CDR2 is FQGNSA. The full variable domain, with the rest looked up from reference TRBV7-2 and TRBJ2-2, is GAGVSQSPSNKVTEKGKDVELRCDPISGHTALYWYRQSLGQGLEFLIYFQGNSAPDKSGLPSDRFSAERTGGSVSTLTIQRTQQEDSAVYLCASSTGLNTGELFFGEGSRLTVL.

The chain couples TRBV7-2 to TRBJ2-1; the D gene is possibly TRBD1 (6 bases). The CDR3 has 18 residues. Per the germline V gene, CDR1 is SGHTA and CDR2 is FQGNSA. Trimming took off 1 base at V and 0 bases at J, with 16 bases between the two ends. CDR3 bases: TGTGCCAGCAGCTTAGACTTGGGGGCTTTCCGCTCCTACAATGAGCAGTTCTTC. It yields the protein CASSLDLGAFRSYNEQFF. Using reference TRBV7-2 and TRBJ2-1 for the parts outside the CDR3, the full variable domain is GAGVSQSPSNKVTEKGKDVELRCDPISGHTALYWYRQSLGQGLEFLIYFQGNSAPDKSGLPSDRFSAERTGGSVSTLTIQRTQQEDSAVYLCASSLDLGAFRSYNEQFFGPGTRLTVL.